These 10 T cell receptor beta chains came from one sample sequenced in a study of T cells in Graves' hyperthyroidism and ophthalmopathy. RNA transcripts gave rise to amplified TCR beta CDR3 regions. HTBI primers drove first-round RT-PCR of the TCR CDR3. TCRdb passed the multiplex PCR reads through MiXCR, listing each CDR3 protein once. The sample consists of hundreds of thousands of distinct CDR3 sequences, approximately 16% of them appearing once. Material: blood. These TCRs come from a woman aged 18-35 years with Graves' ophthalmopathy.

This clonotype was recorded at least ten times. CDR3 nucleotide sequence: TGTGCCAGCAGCTTAGGGGGACAGGAGCACGAGCAGTACTTC. It codes for CASSLGGQEHEQYF. This chain joins TRBV13 and TRBJ2-7; 8 nucleotides align to TRBD1. The germline V gene encodes CDR1 PRHDT and CDR2 FYEKMQ (reference sequence). The V segment lost 0 bases and the J segment 5 bases; nucleotides outside the gene matches: 3. There are 14 residues in the CDR3.

This clonotype has ten or more counts. CDR3 coding DNA: TGTGCCATCATGGATAGTTCGGGAGGTAATGGCTACACCTTC. Translated, it gives CAIMDSSGGNGYTF. The chain couples TRBV10-3 to TRBJ1-2; no clear D. Per germline, CDR1 ENHRY and CDR2 SYGVKD. Trimming left V 7 bases short and J 6 bases short, with 18 bases between. The CDR3 length is 14 residues.

This clonotype was seen only a few times. The chain links TRBV5-1 to TRBJ2-1; 8 nucleotides agree with TRBD2. After removal of 4 bases from V and 9 bases from J, the junction contained 12 bases not matched to a gene. CDR3 size: 15 residues. Germline V lookup: CDR1 SGHRS, CDR2 YFSETQ. The CDR3 here is CASSPGLGGPPEQFF. CDR3 in DNA: TGCGCCAGCAGCCCGGGACTAGGAGGTCCTCCTGAGCAGTTCTTC.

This clonotype was found many times. Here the CDR3 reads CASSLASGAGEKLFF. For the CDR3, the DNA is TGCGCCAGCAGCTTGGCCAGCGGGGCGGGGGAAAAACTGTTTTTT. The chain joins TRBV5-1 to TRBJ1-4; possibly TRBD1 for D (5 bases). CDR1 is SGHRS, CDR2 YFSETQ, per germline. Trimming removed 0 bases from V and 8 bases from J, with 14 bases in between. This CDR3 is built from 15 residues.

This clonotype was picked up many times. The J gene is TRBJ2-7, the V gene TRBV28; TRBD2 aligns across 7 bases. The germline gives CDR1 MDHEN, CDR2 SYDVKM. V was clipped by 2 bases and J by 6 bases; unmatched bases: 10. The CDR3 totals 15 residues. DNA of the CDR3: TGTGCCAGCAGTTTACTAGCGGCCAGTGTTACCGAGCAGTACTTC. This translates into CASSLLAASVTEQYF.

Ten or more counts support this clonotype. The chain recombines TRBV13 with TRBJ2-2; unclear D gene. This CDR3 has 15 amino acids. Trimming removed 1 base from V and 3 bases from J, with 9 bases in between. Germline assignment: CDR1 PRHDT and CDR2 FYEKMQ (reference sequence). The CDR3 sequence: CASSLADKYTGELFF. The DNA for the CDR3 is TGTGCCAGCAGCTTAGCCGACAAATACACCGGGGAGCTGTTTTTT.

This clonotype showed up many times. This sequence joins TRBV6-2 or TRBV6-3 and TRBJ1-2, with D unclear. This CDR3 contains 12 residues. Trimming took off 5 bases at V and 5 bases at J, with 9 bases between the two ends. Germline lookup yields CDR1 MNHEY and CDR2 SVGEGT. The CDR3 region is CASSQDLYGYTF. DNA of the CDR3: TGTGCCAGCAGTCAGGACCTATATGGCTACACCTTC.

The table lists this clonotype with many counts. V gene TRBV20-1 combines with J gene TRBJ2-1; D is unclear. Trimming stripped 5 bases from V and 8 bases from J, with 22 bases between. The CDR3 is 15 residues long. Germline-derived CDR1 and CDR2 are DFQATT and SNEGSKA (reference sequence). CDR3 in amino acids: CSAPITLTLVYEQFF. The CDR3 DNA reads as TGCAGTGCTCCTATAACTCTTACATTGGTCTATGAGCAGTTCTTC.

The sample holds many counts of this clonotype. The J gene is TRBJ2-5, the V gene TRBV15; TRBD2 aligns across 9 bases. Germline V gene lookup returns CDR1 LNHNV and CDR2 YYDKDF (reference sequence). V lost 5 bases to trimming and J lost 2 bases; unmatched junction nucleotides: 3. There are 14 residues in the CDR3. DNA for the CDR3: TGTGCCACCAGCGGGCGGGGGGGACAAGAGACCCAGTACTTC. Translation: CATSGRGGQETQYF.

The table lists this clonotype with a few counts. This chain joins TRBV20-1 and TRBJ2-5; 12 bases map to TRBD2. The V gene's germline CDR1 is DFQATT and CDR2 SNEGSKA (reference sequence). The CDR3 sequence is 18 residues long. V lost 0 bases to trimming and J lost 5 bases; unmatched junction nucleotides: 13. In DNA, the CDR3 is TGCAGTGCTAGAGAGCCGGCTAGCGGGAGGGCCGGGTGGGAGACCCAGTACTTC. It encodes CSAREPASGRAGWETQYF.